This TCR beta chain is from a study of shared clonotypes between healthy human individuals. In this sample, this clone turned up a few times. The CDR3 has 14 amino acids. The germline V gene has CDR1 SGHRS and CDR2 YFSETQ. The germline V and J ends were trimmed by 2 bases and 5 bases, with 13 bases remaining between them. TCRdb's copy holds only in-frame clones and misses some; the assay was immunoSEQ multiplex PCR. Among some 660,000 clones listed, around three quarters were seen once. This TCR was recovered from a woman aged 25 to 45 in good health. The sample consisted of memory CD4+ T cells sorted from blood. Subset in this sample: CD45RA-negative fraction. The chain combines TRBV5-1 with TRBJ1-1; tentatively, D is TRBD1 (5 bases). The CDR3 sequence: CASSLGTPETEAFF. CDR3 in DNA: TGCGCCAGCAGCTTAGGGACCCCGGAGACTGAAGCTTTCTTT.